The 32 T cell receptor beta chains below were found in one sample sequenced in a study of CDR3 diversity in severe acne. A single record per CDR3 protein comes from TCRdb applying MiXCR to the PCR reads. The data show over 90,000 distinct CDR3 sequences, around 56% seen once. Sequencing was performed on blood. These receptors originate from a male donor with acne.

In this sample, this clonotype turned up a few times. The J gene is TRBJ1-6, the V gene TRBV15, with 9 bases that match TRBD1. Per the germline V gene, CDR1 is LNHNV and CDR2 is YYDKDF (reference sequence). The V gene end was trimmed by 0 bases and the J gene end by 15 bases; junction bases not matched to a gene: 9. The CDR3 has 15 amino acids. The CDR3 reads CATSRDNLGTGLLHF. The CDR3 DNA reads as TGTGCCACCAGCAGAGATAACCTTGGGACAGGGCTCCTCCACTTT.

This clonotype was detected only once. Just one base apart from a much larger clone, this may be a read error. Because it lacks the conserved phenylalanine or tryptophan at the end, this CDR3 is likely a read error. V usage is TRBV5-1 and J usage is TRBJ2-5; D remains ambiguous. Germline CDR1 SGHRS, CDR2 YFSETQ. Trimming stripped 4 bases from V and 3 bases from J, with 4 bases between. This CDR3 region has 11 residues. CDR3 sequence (DNA): TGCGCCAGCAGCCATAAAGAGACCCAGTACGTC. Translated, it gives CASSHKETQYV.

As for this clonotype: This may be a read error: a much more frequent sequence differs by one nucleotide. The rearrangement links TRBV19 to TRBJ2-1, with a weak D call TRBD2 (6 bases). This CDR3 is built from 14 residues. Germline V lookup: CDR1 LNHDA, CDR2 SQIVND (reference sequence). The CDR3 region is CASSIGSSYNERFF. Written as DNA, the CDR3 is TGTGCCAGTAGTATCGGGAGCTCCTACAATGAGCGGTTCTTC.

This clonotype was observed at least ten times. The rearrangement uses TRBV7-6 and TRBJ2-2; D is undetermined. CDR3 length equals 15 residues. Germline V gives CDR1 SGHVS, CDR2 FNYEAQ. The V end lost 1 base, the J end lost 0 bases, and 6 bases lay between the germline ends. The CDR3 coding sequence is TGTGCCAGCAGCTTAGGCCTAGCGAACACCGGGGAGCTGTTTTTT. Amino acid sequence: CASSLGLANTGELFF.

This clonotype was picked up a small number of times. The V gene is TRBV28, the J gene TRBJ1-1; D is uncertain. V was shortened by 5 bases and J by 5 bases, with 6 bases between the two germline ends. CDR1 MDHEN and CDR2 SYDVKM come from the germline V gene. This CDR3 has 11 amino acids. CDR3 coding DNA: TGTGCCAGCAGTCAGACGACTGAAGCTTTCTTT. This sequence encodes CASSQTTEAFF.

The chain carries TRBV6-5 and TRBJ2-7, with D unresolved. CDR3 length: 14 residues. Germline V lookup: CDR1 MNHEY, CDR2 SVGAGI. Trimming cost V 2 bases and J 3 bases, with 11 bases left between them. The CDR3 DNA is TGTGCCAGCAGTTACGGGCCAGGCCTCTACGAGCAGTACTTC. Its protein is CASSYGPGLYEQYF.

This clonotype has at least ten counts. The chain links TRBV7-6 to TRBJ2-2; 7 nucleotides align to TRBD2. Losses at the gene ends were 5 bases for V and 6 bases for J; bases not matched to a gene: 15. The CDR3 covers 17 residues. Germline assignment: CDR1 SGHVS and CDR2 FNYEAQ. CDR3 DNA: TGTGCCAGCAGCCTCCGTGGGGACGCGGGAGACGCCGGGGAGCTGTTTTTT. Protein sequence: CASSLRGDAGDAGELFF.

Of note for this clonotype: A much larger clone lies one base from this, so it may be a read error. The chain combines TRBV20-1 with TRBJ1-6, with unresolved D. Trimming stripped 0 bases from V and 1 base from J, with 13 bases between. This CDR3 is built from 17 residues. Per the germline V gene, CDR1 is DFQATT and CDR2 is SNEGSKA (reference sequence). The CDR3 here is CSARDLVLSSYNSPLHF. DNA of the CDR3: TGCAGTGCTAGAGATCTTGTTCTGAGTTCCTATAATTCACCCCTCCACTTT.

This clonotype was detected only a few times. CDR3 sequence (DNA): TGCAGTGCCGCCGGGACTAATGGCGGGGAGCTGTTTTTT. Protein sequence: CSAAGTNGGELFF. The genes are TRBV20-1 and TRBJ2-2, with TRBD2 matching 7 bases. This CDR3 has 13 residues. Unmatched junction bases numbered 8, after V lost 6 bases and J lost 7 bases. Germline CDR1 and CDR2: DFQATT and SNEGSKA (reference sequence).

On this clonotype: Being one base from a much bigger clone, this may be a read error. The rearrangement uses TRBV29-1 and TRBJ1-2, with D uncertain. V was cut by 6 bases and J by 2 bases, with 13 bases left in between. Germline V gene data show CDR1 as SQVTM and CDR2 as ANQGSEA. CDR3 length: 13 residues. CDR3 sequence: CSVLDQRNYGYTF. As DNA, the CDR3 is TGCAGCGTCCTAGATCAGAGGAACTATGGCTACACCTTC. The full variable domain, rest sourced from reference TRBV29-1 and TRBJ1-2, is SAVISQKPSRDICQRGTSLTIQCQVDSQVTMMFWYRQQPGQSLTLIATANQGSEATYESGFVIDKFPISRPNLTFSTLTVSNMSPEDSSIYLCSVLDQRNYGYTFGSGTRLTVV.

This clonotype has ten or more counts. The chain links TRBV19 to TRBJ1-2; no clear D. Per the germline V gene, CDR1 is LNHDA and CDR2 is SQIVND (reference sequence). V lost 8 bases and J 0 bases, leaving 13 bases between the germline ends. The CDR3 runs 14 residues. The CDR3 bases are TGTGCCAGTGCCCGCCTCCAGTCTAACTATGGCTACACCTTC. Its protein is CASARLQSNYGYTF.

The chain recombines TRBV20-1 with TRBJ2-5; 14 bases align to TRBD2. The CDR3 is 16 residues long. The germline V gene has CDR1 DFQATT and CDR2 SNEGSKA (reference sequence). The J segment lost 5 bases and the V segment lost 6 bases, leaving 11 bases of the junction unmatched. The CDR3 DNA sequence: TGCAGTGCCAAGGGACTAGCGGGAGCGGGCGGGGAGACCCAGTACTTC. Its translation is CSAKGLAGAGGETQYF.

The CDR3 DNA sequence: TGTGCCAGCGACCTTCCGGGCACTGAAGCTTTCTTT. Its translation is CASDLPGTEAFF. The chain uses TRBV7-9 and TRBJ1-1; D remains ambiguous. Germline V gene sequence: CDR1 SEHNR, CDR2 FQNEAQ (reference sequence). CDR3 length: 12 residues. The V end lost 8 bases, the J end lost 4 bases, and 11 bases lay between the germline ends.

This clonotype is medium-sized (0.01 to 0.1%) in the sample. CDR3 DNA sequence: TGTGCCAGCACCCTAACGGGACAGGGAAGTTATGGCTACACCTTC. This gives the protein CASTLTGQGSYGYTF. This chain connects TRBV7-2 to TRBJ1-2; TRBD1 agrees at 9 bases. Trimming removed 7 bases from V and 5 bases from J; junction bases left unmatched: 11. There are 15 residues in the CDR3. CDR1 and CDR2 from the germline V gene are SGHTA and FQGNSA.

This clonotype was seen only a few times. The rearrangement links TRBV4-2 to TRBJ2-1; TRBD2 matches at 13 bases. Looked up from germline, CDR1 is LGHNA and CDR2 is YNFKEQ. Unmatched junction bases numbered 2, after V lost 0 bases and J lost 6 bases. This CDR3 region has 16 residues. The CDR3 DNA is TGTGCCAGCAGCCAAGATGGGACTAGCGGGGCCAATGAGCAGTTCTTC. This gives the protein CASSQDGTSGANEQFF.

This clonotype has a handful of counts. This could be a read error, since a much larger clone is one nucleotide away. The rearrangement links TRBV19 to TRBJ1-6, with D uncertain. The CDR3 sequence is 15 residues long. The germline V gene has CDR1 LNHDA and CDR2 SQIVND (reference sequence). The CDR3 protein is CASSFGTADNSPPHF. DNA of the CDR3: TGTGCCAGTAGTTTTGGTACAGCAGATAATTCACCCCCCCACTTT.

Comment on this clonotype: Since the CDR3 does not end with the conserved phenylalanine or tryptophan, this likely comes from a read error. The DNA is omitted, as the CDR3 cannot be located on it reliably, and the CDR3 follows TCRdb's listing. The chain uses TRBV20-1 and TRBJ2-7; TRBD2 is taken as the D call from the table, unchecked against the DNA. Germline CDR1 is DFQATT and CDR2 is SNEGSKA (reference sequence). Including both end residues, the CDR3 is 17 amino acids long. The CDR3 region is CSARDVTSGRGVYEQWG.

In this sample, this clonotype turned up once. V usage is TRBV9 and J usage is TRBJ1-4; TRBD1 matches 9 bases. Germline CDR1 SGDLS, CDR2 YYNGEE. V was pared by 4 bases and J by 2 bases, with 3 bases of the junction left unmatched. CDR3 length equals 15 residues. The CDR3 is CASSLDRGTNEKLFF. The CDR3 DNA sequence: TGTGCCAGCAGCCTAGACAGGGGGACTAATGAAAAACTGTTTTTT.

The rearrangement links TRBV7-9 to TRBJ1-1; D perhaps matches TRBD1 (5 bases). The V gene lost 7 bases and the J gene lost 0 bases, with 15 bases spanning the gap. The CDR3 is made up of 15 amino acids. CDR1 is SEHNR and CDR2 is FQNEAQ in the germline V gene (reference sequence). For the CDR3, the DNA is TGTGCCAGCACCAGGACATTACAGGTGAACACTGAAGCTTTCTTT. This encodes CASTRTLQVNTEAFF.

The rearrangement joins TRBV15 to TRBJ2-2; 16 positions match TRBD2. The CDR3 covers 19 residues. The V segment lost 5 bases and the J segment 2 bases; nucleotides outside the gene matches: 8. Germline assignment: CDR1 LNHNV and CDR2 YYDKDF (reference sequence). CDR3 DNA sequence: TGTGCCACCAGCGGAACCGGGACTAGCGGGAGGGTAAACACCGGGGAGCTGTTTTTT. Residues: CATSGTGTSGRVNTGELFF.

This clonotype was seen ten or more times. The rearrangement uses TRBV28 and TRBJ1-5; 7 positions agree with TRBD1. Looked up from germline, CDR1 is MDHEN and CDR2 is SYDVKM. The CDR3 sequence is 16 residues long. V trimming: 6 bases; J trimming: 1 base; junction bases outside the gene matches: 9. DNA of the CDR3: TGTGCCAGCAGGGCCGAGACAGGGTTGAGCAATCAGCCCCAGCATTTT. Translating it yields CASRAETGLSNQPQHF. Filled out from reference TRBV28 and TRBJ1-5, the complete variable domain reads DVKVTQSSRYLVKRTGEKVFLECVQDMDHENMFWYRQDPGLGLRLIYFSYDVKMKEKGDIPEGYSVSREKKERFSLILESASTNQTSMYLCASRAETGLSNQPQHFGDGTRLSIL.

There are a few counts of this clonotype. Because the CDR3's place on the DNA is in doubt, the DNA is left out and the CDR3 is given as listed by TCRdb. The rearrangement links TRBV11-2 to TRBJ2-1. The CDR3 is 20 residues long, counting both termini. Germline values: CDR1 SGHAT, CDR2 FQNNGV. CDR3 sequence: CASSFRLNTEAFFGRNEQFF.

This clonotype occurred many times. The chain combines TRBV19 with TRBJ1-3; D perhaps matches TRBD1 (6 bases). The CDR3 consists of 14 residues. Germline V gene sequence: CDR1 LNHDA, CDR2 SQIVND (reference sequence). The V and J ends lost 5 bases and 4 bases respectively, with 12 bases between them. The CDR3 nucleotides read TGTGCCAGTAGTCTTGGACAGAAGGGAAACACCATATATTTT. It yields the protein CASSLGQKGNTIYF.

The chain uses TRBV7-2 and TRBJ1-5, with 11 bases aligning to TRBD1. The V and J ends lost 5 bases and 7 bases, in that order; junction bases with no gene match: 4. The CDR3 covers 14 residues. CDR1 is SGHTA and CDR2 is FQGNSA in the germline V gene. The CDR3 DNA reads TGTGCCAGCAGCCTCCGGGACAGGGGGCAGCCCCAGCATTTT. Encoded protein: CASSLRDRGQPQHF.

The chain links TRBV15 to TRBJ1-5; unclear D gene. The CDR3 sequence is 13 residues long. Per germline, CDR1 LNHNV and CDR2 YYDKDF (reference sequence). The ends were cut back, 7 bases at V and 4 bases at J, with 11 bases in the middle. The CDR3 nucleotides read TGTGCCACCACTTCCCAAAGAAATCAGCCCCAGCATTTT. It yields the protein CATTSQRNQPQHF.

The V and J genes are TRBV20-1 and TRBJ1-2; tentative D call: TRBD1 (6 bases). V was shortened by 6 bases and J by 4 bases, with 18 bases between the two germline ends. Germline CDR1 reads DFQATT; CDR2 reads SNEGSKA (reference sequence). This CDR3 region has 14 residues. CDR3 sequence: CSAINRVALYGYTF. DNA of the CDR3: TGCAGTGCCATAAACAGGGTAGCCCTCTATGGCTACACCTTC.

This clonotype was picked up many times. DNA for the CDR3: TGCGCCAGCAGCTTGGCCAGGCCAGGCCGGGGACGGGATACGCAGTATTTT. Protein product: CASSLARPGRGRDTQYF. The chain has TRBV5-1 and TRBJ2-3; D could derive from TRBD1 or TRBD2 (5 bases each). The CDR3 runs to 17 residues. Trimming took 0 bases from V and 6 from J, leaving 20 bases between them. In germline, CDR1 is SGHRS, CDR2 YFSETQ.

This clonotype was observed many times. Here the CDR3 reads CASSEVREDNEQFF. The CDR3 nucleotides are TGTGCCAGCAGTGAAGTCAGGGAAGACAATGAGCAGTTCTTC. This rearrangement joins TRBV2 to TRBJ2-1; weak D call: TRBD1 (5 bases). Germline CDR1 SNHLY, CDR2 FYNNEI. V lost 1 base and J lost 5, with 9 bases in between. The CDR3 length is 14 residues.

Note on this clonotype: Relative to the germline gene, one junction end is altered; a read error may explain this. V is TRBV25-1 and J is TRBJ1-4, with TRBD1 matching over 10 bases. This CDR3 has 15 amino acids. The V gene's germline CDR1 is MGHDK and CDR2 SYGVNS. In DNA, the CDR3 is TGTGCCAGCGGTGAATGGGACAGGGGAAATGAAAAACTGTTTTTT. Amino acid sequence: CASGEWDRGNEKLFF. The full variable domain, with the rest looked up from reference TRBV25-1 and TRBJ1-4, is EADIYQTPRYLVIGTGKKITLECSQTMGHDKMYWYQQDPGMELHLIHYSYGVNSTEKGDLSSESTVSRIRTEHFPLTLESARPSHTSQYLCASGEWDRGNEKLFFGSGTQLSVL.

This clonotype has ten or more counts. CDR3 bases: TGTGCCAGCAGCACCAAGTCGGGGACGGCTAACTATGGCTACACCTTC. Protein: CASSTKSGTANYGYTF. The chain recombines TRBV11-2 with TRBJ1-2; D possibly corresponds to TRBD1 (5 bases). Germline-derived CDR1 and CDR2 are SGHAT and FQNNGV. This CDR3 has 16 residues. Trimming took 5 bases from V and 0 from J, leaving 16 bases between them.

This clonotype was counted at least ten times. The chain recombines TRBV6-6 with TRBJ2-1; 15 bases match TRBD2. The J segment lost 6 bases and the V segment lost 4 bases, leaving 4 bases of the junction unmatched. CDR1 is MNHNY, CDR2 SVGAGI, per germline (reference sequence). This CDR3 contains 16 residues. CDR3: CASSSRTSGRANEQFF. The DNA for the CDR3 is TGTGCCAGCAGTTCCAGGACTAGCGGGAGGGCCAATGAGCAGTTCTTC.

The chain uses TRBV13 and TRBJ1-1; D is possibly TRBD1 (6 bases). V lost 3 bases and J lost 10, with 12 bases in between. This CDR3 comprises 12 residues. Germline V lookup: CDR1 PRHDT, CDR2 FYEKMQ (reference sequence). The CDR3 protein is CASSLAGARAFF. In nucleotides, the CDR3 is TGTGCCAGCAGCTTGGCGGGGGCGCGAGCTTTCTTT.